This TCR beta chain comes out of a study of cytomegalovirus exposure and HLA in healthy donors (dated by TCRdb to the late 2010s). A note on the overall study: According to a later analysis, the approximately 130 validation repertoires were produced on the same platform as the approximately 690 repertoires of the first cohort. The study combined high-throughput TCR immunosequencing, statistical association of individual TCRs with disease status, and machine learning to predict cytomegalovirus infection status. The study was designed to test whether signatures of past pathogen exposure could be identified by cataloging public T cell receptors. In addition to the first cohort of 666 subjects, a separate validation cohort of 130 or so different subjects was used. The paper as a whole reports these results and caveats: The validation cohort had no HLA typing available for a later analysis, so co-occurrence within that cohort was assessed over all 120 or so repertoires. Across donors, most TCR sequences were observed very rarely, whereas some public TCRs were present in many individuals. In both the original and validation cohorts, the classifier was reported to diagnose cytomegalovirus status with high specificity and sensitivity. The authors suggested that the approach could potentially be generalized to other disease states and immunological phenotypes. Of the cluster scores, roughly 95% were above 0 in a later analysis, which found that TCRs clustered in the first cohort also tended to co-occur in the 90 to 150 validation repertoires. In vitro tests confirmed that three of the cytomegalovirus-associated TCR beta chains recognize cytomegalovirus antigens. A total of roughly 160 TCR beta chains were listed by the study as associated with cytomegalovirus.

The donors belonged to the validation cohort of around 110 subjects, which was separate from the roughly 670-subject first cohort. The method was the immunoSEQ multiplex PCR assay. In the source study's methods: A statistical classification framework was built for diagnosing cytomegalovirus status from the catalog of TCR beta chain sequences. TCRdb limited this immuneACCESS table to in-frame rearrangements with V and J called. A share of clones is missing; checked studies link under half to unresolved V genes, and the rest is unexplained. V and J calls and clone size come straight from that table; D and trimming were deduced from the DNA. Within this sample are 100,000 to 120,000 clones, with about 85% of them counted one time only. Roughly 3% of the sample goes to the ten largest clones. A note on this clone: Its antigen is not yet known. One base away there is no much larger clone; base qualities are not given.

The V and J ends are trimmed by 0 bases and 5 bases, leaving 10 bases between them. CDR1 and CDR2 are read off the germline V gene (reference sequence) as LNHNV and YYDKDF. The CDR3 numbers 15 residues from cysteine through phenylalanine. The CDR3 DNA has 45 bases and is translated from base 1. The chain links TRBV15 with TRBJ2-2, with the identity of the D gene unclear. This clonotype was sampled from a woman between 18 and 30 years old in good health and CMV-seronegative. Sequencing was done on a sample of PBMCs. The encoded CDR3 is CATSRDSKITGELFF. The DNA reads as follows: TGTGCCACCAGCAGAGACAGTAAAATTACCGGGGAGCTGTTTTTT.